The 3 T cell receptor beta chains reported below all come from one sample, sequenced in a study of shared clonotypes between healthy human individuals. The repertoire was sequenced with immunoSEQ multiplex PCR; TCRdb's copy has only in-frame clones and lacks some. Among about 2.1 million clones listed, around 93% were seen once. Naive CD8 cells lacked CD45RO and underwent positive selection for CCR7, leaving out terminally differentiated effector memory CD45RA+ cells. Sequenced: naive CD8+ T cells from PBMCs. The receptors were gathered from a young man in good health. Some clones in this sample may be carry-over from other donors' samples.

This clone was observed a handful of times. This chain links TRBV29-1 with TRBJ1-1, with 7 bases that match TRBD1. The junction had 5 bases not matched to a gene; V was cut back by 7 bases and J by 0 bases. Looked up from germline, CDR1 is SQVTM and CDR2 is ANQGSEA. CDR3 length equals 13 residues. CDR3 nucleotides: TGCAGCGCCCCGACAGGGATGAACACTGAAGCTTTCTTT. It translates to CSAPTGMNTEAFF. Filled out from reference TRBV29-1 and TRBJ1-1, the complete variable domain reads SAVISQKPSRDICQRGTSLTIQCQVDSQVTMMFWYRQQPGQSLTLIATANQGSEATYESGFVIDKFPISRPNLTFSTLTVSNMSPEDSSIYLCSAPTGMNTEAFFGQGTRLTVV.

The rearrangement links TRBV7-9 to TRBJ2-7; D is possibly TRBD2 (6 bases). CDR1 and CDR2 from the germline V gene are SEHNR and FQNEAQ (reference sequence). Trimming left V 5 bases short and J 2 bases short, with 13 bases between. The CDR3 sequence is 14 residues long. CDR3: CASSPGRGPYEQYF. The DNA for the CDR3 is TGTGCCAGCAGCCCGGGGCGGGGCCCCTACGAGCAGTACTTC.

This clone has more than one count but fewer than ten. The sample contains more than one DNA sequence encoding this CDR3. The CDR3 sequence: CAWSVTGTEAFF. In DNA form, the CDR3 reads TGTGCCTGGAGTGTAACGGGCACTGAAGCTTTCTTT. V and J are TRBV30 and TRBJ1-1; D ambiguous. V was trimmed by 0 bases and J by 4 bases, leaving 6 bases between them. This CDR3 is 12 amino acids long. CDR1 is GTSNPN and CDR2 is SVGIG in the germline V gene (reference sequence).